The sequence of this T cell receptor (beta chain) was determined in a study of HIV-infected children after antiretroviral therapy interruption. Unique molecular identifiers were included in an RNA-based 3' RACE TCR library. TCRdb analysed the 3' RACE reads with MiXCR anew, one entry per CDR3 protein. This sample has approximately 96,000 distinct CDR3 sequences, with roughly 6.4% found just once. This clonotype was observed at least ten times. The CDR3 is 15 amino acids. Germline trimming cut 0 bases from V and 6 bases from J; bases unmatched to any gene: 6. Germline-derived CDR1 and CDR2 are LGHDT and YNNKEL (reference sequence). Treatment of the sample: PENTA 11 planned treatment interruption arm or continuous ART arm.

The sample here was CD45RA+ CD4+ T cells from PBMCs, pooled from several time points, taken from a donor given antiretroviral therapy, either interrupted or continuous. The subset denotes: naive CD4+ CD45RA+ CD45RO- T cells. The source of this sequence is a pool of human donors with HIV. The chain links TRBV3-1 to TRBJ2-3; TRBD1 matches 7 bases. The CDR3 region is CASSQDGQAGDTQYF. CDR3 DNA sequence: TGTGCCAGCAGCCAAGATGGACAGGCTGGGGATACGCAGTATTTT.